This passage covers 25 T cell receptor beta chains from one sample sequenced in a study of blood T cell repertoires in COVID-19 (TCRdb year 2020). The receptor library was made with the immunoSEQ multiplex PCR assay. The clones in this table, taken by TCRdb from immuneACCESS, are in-frame only. Not every clone is retained; where verified, under half of the shortfall comes from an unresolved V gene, and the cause of the rest is unknown. In all, the sample holds 250,000 to 300,000 clones, and 65% to 85% of those were seen once. The ten largest make up roughly 5% of the sample. What was sequenced was peripheral blood. The receptors were sampled from an older man with acute or convalescent COVID-19.

The rearrangement uses TRBV7-9 and TRBJ2-1, with D possibly being TRBD2 (5 bases). There are 16 residues in the CDR3. Germline V gene lookup returns CDR1 SEHNR and CDR2 FQNEAQ (reference sequence). Trimming left V 5 bases short and J 5 bases short, with 19 bases between. The CDR3 loop reads CASSLLGAAHHNEQFF. CDR3 nucleotides: TGTGCCAGCAGCCTACTAGGAGCGGCCCATCACAATGAGCAGTTCTTC.

The CDR3 sequence is CASSYSWGDNEQFF. CDR3 bases: TGTGCCAGCAGTTACTCTTGGGGGGACAATGAGCAGTTCTTC. This sequence joins TRBV6-5 and TRBJ2-1; tentatively, D is TRBD2 (6 bases). The CDR3 extends over 14 amino acids. V gave up 0 bases and J gave up 5 bases, with 8 bases separating them. The germline V gene encodes CDR1 MNHEY and CDR2 SVGAGI.

V and J are TRBV4-1 and TRBJ2-3; D call uncertain. CDR1 is MGHRA, CDR2 YSYEKL, per germline. V lost 1 base to trimming and J lost 2 bases, with 13 bases between them. CDR3 length: 16 residues. CDR3 amino acids: CASSQVTAYNTDTQYF. The DNA of the CDR3 is TGCGCCAGCAGCCAAGTAACAGCCTATAACACAGATACGCAGTATTTT.

The chain carries TRBV4-2 and TRBJ2-7, with TRBD1 matching over 8 bases. Per the germline V gene, CDR1 is LGHNA and CDR2 is YNFKEQ. The CDR3 spans 13 residues. V shed 0 bases and J 12 bases; nucleotides not matched to a gene: 7. The CDR3 bases are TGTGCCAGCAGCCAAGATCGACAGGGGCAGAGGTACTTC. Residues: CASSQDRQGQRYF.

The chain is built from TRBV5-1 and TRBJ2-3, with 7 bases that match TRBD1. The ends lost 0 bases at V and 2 bases at J; junction bases unmatched: 12. This CDR3 has 18 residues. Germline assignment: CDR1 SGHRS and CDR2 YFSETQ. CDR3 coding DNA: TGCGCCAGCAGCTTGGGCCTCTTCGGAGGACAGGCCACAGATACGCAGTATTTT. Protein product: CASSLGLFGGQATDTQYF.

The V and J genes are TRBV6-5 and TRBJ2-1; a weak D match, TRBD2 (6 bases). Trimming shortened V by 8 bases and J by 9 bases, and 23 bases separated the two germline ends. In germline, CDR1 is MNHEY, CDR2 SVGAGI. The CDR3 extends over 15 amino acids. The CDR3 region has the DNA TGTGCCAGCCGGCTTCTTGCGGGATCCCCCGCTGAGCAGTTCTTC. Amino acid sequence: CASRLLAGSPAEQFF.

The chain joins TRBV3-1 (or the pseudogene TRBV3-2) to TRBJ2-7; 7 bases align to TRBD1. This CDR3 has 14 amino acids. Per germline, CDR1 LGHDT and CDR2 YNNKEL (reference sequence). The ends lost 1 base at V and 4 bases at J; junction bases unmatched: 4. Here the CDR3 reads CASSQVGGQYEQYF. The CDR3 DNA follows: TGTGCCAGCAGCCAAGTAGGGGGCCAATACGAGCAGTACTTC.

The chain carries TRBV6-5 and TRBJ2-7; D is unclear. The CDR3 sequence is 14 residues long. CDR1 and CDR2 (germline): MNHEY, SVGAGI. The V and J ends lost 7 bases and 3 bases respectively, with 16 bases between them. The CDR3 region is CASIRIPPDYEQYF. As DNA, the CDR3 is TGTGCCAGCATAAGAATTCCCCCAGACTACGAGCAGTACTTC.

The V call is TRBV29-1, the J call TRBJ2-5, with TRBD1 matching over 7 bases. V shed 3 bases and J 5 bases; nucleotides not matched to a gene: 9. CDR3 length equals 14 residues. Germline V CDR1 and CDR2: SQVTM, ANQGSEA. The CDR3 sequence is CSVDSQGVRETQYF. As DNA, the CDR3 is TGCAGCGTTGACAGTCAGGGGGTTAGGGAGACCCAGTACTTC.

This clone was seen only once. This sequence joins TRBV3-1 (or the pseudogene TRBV3-2) and TRBJ2-2; D may be TRBD2 (6 bases). CDR1 is LGHDT, CDR2 YNNKEL, per germline (reference sequence). The germline V and J ends were trimmed by 4 bases and 0 bases, with 9 bases remaining between them. The CDR3 runs to 15 residues. CDR3 sequence: CASSPWGANTGELFF. In DNA, the CDR3 is TGTGCCAGCAGCCCCTGGGGGGCGAACACCGGGGAGCTGTTTTTT.

The chain links TRBV19 to TRBJ2-1; D perhaps matches TRBD1 (5 bases). Germline V gene sequence: CDR1 LNHDA, CDR2 SQIVND (reference sequence). CDR3 size: 14 residues. Between the trimmed V and J ends, which lost 7 bases and 10 bases, there was a span of 20 bases. In DNA, the CDR3 is TGTGCCAGTATCGGCAGGTGGCCCTCAGGGGAGCAGTTCTTC. This codes for CASIGRWPSGEQFF.

The chain combines TRBV6-5 with TRBJ1-2; TRBD1 might be the D (5 bases). The CDR3 is 14 residues long. V gave up 6 bases and J gave up 6 bases, with 17 bases separating them. CDR1 is MNHEY and CDR2 is SVGAGI in the germline V gene. The CDR3 region has the DNA TGTGCCAGCAGCCATACTCAGGGTTCCCATGGCTACACCTTC. Residues: CASSHTQGSHGYTF.

The chain combines TRBV5-1 with TRBJ2-5; D may be TRBD1 (5 bases). Trimming left V 1 base short and J 7 bases short, with 20 bases between. This CDR3 spans 16 amino acids. Per germline, CDR1 SGHRS and CDR2 YFSETQ. The CDR3 nucleotides are TGCGCCAGCAGCTTGCTTCCGGCCGGCATCCAGGGGACCCAGTACTTC. Protein: CASSLLPAGIQGTQYF. Together with reference TRBV5-1 and TRBJ2-5, the CDR3 gives the full variable domain: KAGVTQTPRYLIKTRGQQVTLSCSPISGHRSVSWYQQTPGQGLQFLFEYFSETQRNKGNFPGRFSGRQFSNSRSEMNVSTLELGDSALYLCASSLLPAGIQGTQYFGPGTRLLVL.

The rearrangement joins TRBV11-2 to TRBJ1-1; 7 nucleotides line up with TRBD1. V lost 5 bases, J lost 7 bases, and 10 bases stayed unmatched. Per germline, CDR1 SGHAT and CDR2 FQNNGV. CDR3 length equals 14 residues. CDR3 bases: TGTGCCAGCAGCATCCGGACAGGCCAAAGTGAAGCTTTCTTT. Its translation: CASSIRTGQSEAFF.

The gene calls are TRBV11-3 and TRBJ1-1; 8 bases match TRBD1. The CDR3 spans 13 residues. Germline CDR1 reads SGHNT; CDR2 reads YENEEA. V lost 6 bases, J lost 4 bases, and 4 bases stayed unmatched. The CDR3 here is CASSTGQGTEAFF. The CDR3 bases are TGTGCCAGCAGTACCGGACAGGGCACTGAAGCTTTCTTT.

The chain combines TRBV29-1 with TRBJ1-1; D is possibly TRBD1 (5 bases). Germline V gene data show CDR1 as SQVTM and CDR2 as ANQGSEA. V was pared by 4 bases and J by 2 bases, with 8 bases between. The CDR3 contains 12 residues. This CDR3 is CSVGGGNTEAFF. DNA of the CDR3: TGCAGCGTTGGGGGGGGTAACACTGAAGCTTTCTTT.

This clone was seen once. The chain carries TRBV2 and TRBJ2-7; D possibly corresponds to TRBD1 (6 bases). The CDR3 sequence is 14 residues long. V gave up 1 base and J gave up 1 base, with 8 bases separating them. Germline CDR1 is SNHLY and CDR2 is FYNNEI. DNA of the CDR3: TGTGCCAGCAGTGAAGGCAGGGGTTCCTACGAGCAGTACTTC. As protein: CASSEGRGSYEQYF.

This chain joins TRBV5-6 and TRBJ1-2; 9 bases map to TRBD1. Trimming took 4 bases from V and 8 from J; bases not matched to a gene: 15. The CDR3 is made up of 16 amino acids. Germline values: CDR1 SGHDT, CDR2 YYEEEE. The chain's CDR3 is CASSAGVRTGVLGYTF. The CDR3 DNA reads TGTGCCAGCAGCGCCGGGGTTCGGACAGGGGTATTAGGCTACACCTTC.

The chain employs TRBV19 and TRBJ2-5, with TRBD2 as a possible D gene (8 bases). This CDR3 contains 15 residues. The V end lost 3 bases, the J end lost 2 bases, and 13 bases lay between the germline ends. Germline CDR1 and CDR2: LNHDA and SQIVND (reference sequence). The chain's CDR3 is CASSIGRGRQETQYF. The CDR3 DNA reads as TGTGCCAGTAGTATCGGGAGGGGGCGACAAGAGACCCAGTACTTC.

This clone was observed a single time. This sequence joins TRBV28 and TRBJ2-3, with D possibly being TRBD1 (6 bases). Germline CDR1 MDHEN, CDR2 SYDVKM. With 7 bases removed from V and 2 bases from J, the gap between germline ends came to 22 bases. The CDR3 runs 17 residues. The CDR3 loop is CASIMASRGLLTDTQYF. The CDR3 DNA reads as TGTGCCAGCATCATGGCCTCCAGGGGCTTACTCACAGATACGCAGTATTTT. The whole variable domain, filled in from reference TRBV28 and TRBJ2-3, reads DVKVTQSSRYLVKRTGEKVFLECVQDMDHENMFWYRQDPGLGLRLIYFSYDVKMKEKGDIPEGYSVSREKKERFSLILESASTNQTSMYLCASIMASRGLLTDTQYFGPGTRLTVL.

The rearrangement links TRBV27 to TRBJ2-2; TRBD2 is a possible D gene (5 bases). CDR3 length equals 19 residues. Germline CDR1 is MNHEY and CDR2 is SMNVEV (reference sequence). V lost 5 bases and J lost 0, with 22 bases in between. The CDR3 DNA sequence: TGTGCCAGCAGTACCCCAGGTCGTCGGGGATCAGCGAACACCGGGGAGCTGTTTTTT. As protein: CASSTPGRRGSANTGELFF.

The chain employs TRBV6-2 or TRBV6-3 and TRBJ2-2; D is uncertain. This CDR3 has 16 residues. V was shortened by 0 bases and J by 2 bases, with 10 bases between the two germline ends. Germline CDR1 reads MNHEY; CDR2 reads SVGEGT. DNA of the CDR3: TGTGCCAGCAGTTACTCGACCGGAGTCAACACCGGGGAGCTGTTTTTT. Its protein product is CASSYSTGVNTGELFF.

The V gene is TRBV6-1, the J gene TRBJ2-7, with TRBD1 matching 8 bases. The germline V gene encodes CDR1 MNHNS and CDR2 SASEGT. This CDR3 is built from 15 residues. J was trimmed by 3 bases and V by 2 bases; bases with no gene match: 6. CDR3 region: CASSEWGTGDYEQYF. The CDR3 coding sequence is TGTGCCAGCAGTGAATGGGGGACAGGCGACTACGAGCAGTACTTC.

The chain couples TRBV19 to TRBJ1-3; no clear D. Germline V CDR1 and CDR2: LNHDA, SQIVND (reference sequence). The CDR3 has 15 amino acids. Trimming cost V 3 bases and J 0 bases, with 9 bases left between them. Here the CDR3 reads CASSIGPNSGNTIYF. The CDR3 bases are TGTGCCAGTAGTATCGGTCCGAACTCTGGAAACACCATATATTTT. Supplemented by reference TRBV19 and TRBJ1-3, the full variable domain reads DGGITQSPKYLFRKEGQNVTLSCEQNLNHDAMYWYRQDPGQGLRLIYYSQIVNDFQKGDIAEGYSVSREKKESFPLTVTSAQKNPTAFYLCASSIGPNSGNTIYFGEGSWLTVV.

The chain links TRBV7-8 to TRBJ1-4; D unclear. Germline CDR1 reads SGHVS; CDR2 reads FQNEAQ. The length of the CDR3 is 15 residues. Trimming pared 1 base from V and 5 bases from J, leaving 11 bases between. The CDR3 reads CASSLGDAGNEKLFF. The CDR3 DNA sequence: TGTGCCAGCAGCTTAGGTGACGCAGGAAATGAAAAACTGTTTTTT.